This T cell receptor beta chain was captured in a study of molecular identifiers for immune sequencing clone quantification. Study-wide results and caveats: Clones exceeding 20 RNA copies carried over 97% of effector molecules but under 1% of naive-cell molecules.

Previously described methods with listed TCR primers produced the bulk TCR libraries. Via MiXCR, TCRdb re-called the PCR reads, giving one row per CDR3 protein. The sample comprises around 470,000 distinct CDR3 sequences, under 30% of which are singletons, and roughly 0.79% rests with the top ten. Naive CD8 libraries were made from around 20,000 to 1,000,000 sorted cells, and they used 10%, 30% or 50% RNA. When naive CD8 T cells were sorted, they were gated as CD8+CD4-CCR7+CD45RA+. Trimming removed 5 bases from V and 3 bases from J; junction bases left unmatched: 13. CDR1 and CDR2 (germline): MNHEY, SMNVEV (reference sequence). CDR3 length: 17 residues. This clonotype was recorded a few times. The antigen is undetermined.

This TCR was sampled from a human donor in good health. Some libraries in this study had Jurkat cell RNA spiked in. The genes are TRBV27 and TRBJ1-2; 9 bases fit TRBD1. Sequencing was carried out using naive CD8+ T cells from blood, with Jurkat cell RNA spiked in. Sample subset: FACS-sorted CD8+CD4-CCR7+CD45RA+ naive T cells. Here the CDR3 reads CASSGTGYRGPYYGYTF. The CDR3 DNA reads TGTGCCAGCAGTGGTACGGGTTACAGGGGGCCTTACTATGGCTACACCTTC.